The 19 T cell receptor beta chains below all came from one sample that was sequenced in a study of a mutant IDH1 vaccine in newly diagnosed glioma. Described time point: week 47, end of study. Every vaccine dose comprised 300 ug of mutant IDH1 20-mer peptide plus topical imiquimod. For these TCRs, the target antigens are not known. Generated by immunoSEQ multiplex PCR, the TCRdb table keeps only in-frame clones and is missing some. The top ten hold more than 4.5% of the sample, which has about 83,000 clones, roughly four fifths seen once. The source material was PBMCs, sampled from a glioma patient whose treatment included an IDH1 peptide vaccine. The origin of the receptors is a man aged 35 to 55 with glioma.

The chain joins TRBV19 to TRBJ2-1; D is ambiguous. The V gene's germline CDR1 is LNHDA and CDR2 SQIVND (reference sequence). The CDR3 is 12 amino acids. Trimming removed 7 bases from V and 7 bases from J, with 11 bases in between. The CDR3 DNA sequence: TGTGCCAGTAAAGGTTTAGCAAATGAGCAGTTCTTC. Its translation: CASKGLANEQFF.

The V gene is TRBV6-1, the J gene TRBJ1-4; no definite D call. The CDR3 is made up of 11 amino acids. The ends were cut back, 5 bases at V and 8 bases at J, with 6 bases in the middle. Germline V gene data show CDR1 as MNHNS and CDR2 as SASEGT. The CDR3 DNA reads as TGTGCCAGCAGTTATGGGGAAAAACTGTTTTTT. Translation gives CASSYGEKLFF.

The chain joins TRBV2 to TRBJ2-5; 16 bases line up with TRBD2. The J call is uncertain, as TRBJ2-7 better fits the DNA end. Germline assignment: CDR1 SNHLY and CDR2 FYNNEI. The CDR3 spans 19 residues. CDR3 DNA sequence: TGTGCCAGCAAAATTAGGGGACTAGCGGGAGGGCCTCCGGACTACGAGCAGTACTTC. This sequence encodes CASKIRGLAGGPPDYEQYF.

The chain couples TRBV7-9 to TRBJ2-3; TRBD2 matches at 7 bases. Germline V CDR1 and CDR2: SEHNR, FQNEAQ (reference sequence). This CDR3 has 17 residues. Trimming at V came to 4 bases and at J to 4 bases, leaving 14 bases not matched to a gene. The chain's CDR3 is CASSSSRESGISDTQYF. CDR3 nucleotide sequence: TGTGCCAGCAGCTCCTCCCGGGAGAGCGGGATTTCAGATACGCAGTATTTT. The variable domain in full, with the rest retrieved from reference TRBV7-9 and TRBJ2-3, is DTGVSQNPRHKITKRGQNVTFRCDPISEHNRLYWYRQTLGQGPEFLTYFQNEAQLEKSRLLSDRFSAERPKGSFSTLEIQRTEQGDSAMYLCASSSSRESGISDTQYFGPGTRLTVL.

This chain joins TRBV18 and TRBJ1-2; 7 positions match TRBD1. With V trimmed by 1 base and J by 0 bases, 2 bases remained unmatched. The CDR3 runs to 15 residues. CDR1 and CDR2 (germline): KGHSH, LQKENI. In nucleotides, the CDR3 is TGTGCCAGCTCACCACTCGACAGGGCTAACTATGGCTACACCTTC. It specifies CASSPLDRANYGYTF.

This sequence joins TRBV6-1 and TRBJ2-7; 10 bases match TRBD2. V lost 2 bases to trimming and J lost 0 bases; unmatched junction nucleotides: 4. Germline CDR1 MNHNS, CDR2 SASEGT. The CDR3 length is 16 residues. CDR3 amino acids: CASSELAGDSSYEQYF. CDR3 DNA sequence: TGTGCCAGCAGTGAACTAGCGGGGGATAGCTCCTACGAGCAGTACTTC.

V gene TRBV6-5 combines with J gene TRBJ2-5; weak D call: TRBD1 (5 bases). V shed 2 bases and J shed 4 bases, with 11 bases lying between them. The CDR3 loop spans 14 amino acids. Per germline, CDR1 MNHEY and CDR2 SVGAGI. The CDR3 protein is CASSYQGAGETQYF. The CDR3, as DNA: TGTGCCAGCAGTTACCAAGGGGCTGGAGAGACCCAGTACTTC.

This clone was found a few times. J is TRBJ1-5 and V is TRBV18; unclear D gene. The CDR3 length is 13 residues. V was trimmed by 8 bases and J by 7 bases, leaving 15 bases between them. Germline CDR1 reads KGHSH; CDR2 reads LQKENI. CDR3 residues: CASTDGIGQPQHF. As DNA, the CDR3 is TGTGCCAGCACAGACGGGATTGGGCAGCCCCAGCATTTT.

The chain links TRBV27 to TRBJ2-3; 7 positions agree with TRBD2. Germline assignment: CDR1 MNHEY and CDR2 SMNVEV (reference sequence). Trimming at V came to 4 bases and at J to 0 bases, leaving 4 bases not matched to a gene. The CDR3 totals 15 residues. CDR3 DNA sequence: TGTGCCAGCAGTTATCTAGCGGATAGCACAGATACGCAGTATTTT. It is translated as CASSYLADSTDTQYF.

The J gene is TRBJ2-7, the V gene TRBV27; possibly TRBD1 or TRBD2 for D (5 bases each). The V gene's germline CDR1 is MNHEY and CDR2 SMNVEV (reference sequence). The CDR3 extends over 14 amino acids. Trimming took off 1 base at V and 2 bases at J, with 9 bases between the two ends. The CDR3 is CASSLFRGPYEQYF. The CDR3 nucleotides are TGTGCCAGCAGTTTATTTCGGGGACCCTACGAGCAGTACTTC.

The J gene is TRBJ1-5, the V gene TRBV4-1, with a possible D match to TRBD1 (6 bases). Germline V CDR1 and CDR2: MGHRA, YSYEKL. V lost 6 bases and J lost 0, with 12 bases in between. The CDR3 length is 15 residues. This chain's CDR3 is CASRAYRVSNQPQHF. CDR3 DNA: TGCGCCAGCAGAGCATACAGGGTTAGCAATCAGCCCCAGCATTTT.

In its sample, this clone was seen a few times. The rearrangement links TRBV7-9 to TRBJ1-1; D is unclear. Germline V gene data show CDR1 as SEHNR and CDR2 as FQNEAQ (reference sequence). CDR3 size: 15 residues. Trimming removed 6 bases at V and 2 bases at J, with 16 bases between. The CDR3 reads CASSQSGIGNTEAFF. The DNA for the CDR3 is TGTGCCAGCAGTCAAAGTGGGATCGGAAACACTGAAGCTTTCTTT. Full variable domain (outside the CDR3, taken from reference TRBV7-9 and TRBJ1-1): DTGVSQNPRHKITKRGQNVTFRCDPISEHNRLYWYRQTLGQGPEFLTYFQNEAQLEKSRLLSDRFSAERPKGSFSTLEIQRTEQGDSAMYLCASSQSGIGNTEAFFGQGTRLTVV.

V usage is TRBV30 and J usage is TRBJ2-5; D may match TRBD1 or TRBD2 (5 bases each). CDR1 is GTSNPN and CDR2 is SVGIG in the germline V gene (reference sequence). The V and J ends lost 5 bases and 6 bases respectively, with 13 bases between them. The CDR3 consists of 12 residues. CDR3 region: CAWESRGKTQYF. The CDR3 DNA reads TGTGCCTGGGAATCGAGGGGAAAGACCCAGTACTTC.

The genes are TRBV6-5 and TRBJ2-2, with D possibly TRBD2 on 5 matching bases. Germline V gives CDR1 MNHEY, CDR2 SVGAGI. Between the trimmed V and J ends, which lost 6 bases and 2 bases, there was a span of 13 bases. This CDR3 spans 15 amino acids. CDR3 sequence reads: CASRPRTYNTGELFF. In DNA, the CDR3 is TGTGCCAGCAGGCCCCGGACTTACAACACCGGGGAGCTGTTTTTT.

This chain uses TRBV30 with TRBJ1-5, with D perhaps TRBD1 (5 bases). CDR1 and CDR2 from the germline V gene are GTSNPN and SVGIG (reference sequence). V lost 1 base to trimming and J lost 7 bases, with 11 bases between them. The CDR3 runs to 13 residues. CDR3 DNA: TGTGCCTGGAGTGGCAGGGATAGCCAGCCCCAGCATTTT. Translation gives CAWSGRDSQPQHF.

As for this clone: One junction end disagrees with the germline gene, perhaps due to a read error. This chain uses TRBV7-9 with TRBJ2-2, with 9 bases matching TRBD2. The germline CDR1 and CDR2 sequences are SEHNR and FQNEAQ (reference sequence). CDR3 length: 17 residues. CDR3 DNA sequence: TGCGCCAGCAGCCCGGGACTAGCCCTACCGAACACCGGGGAGCTGTTTTTT. This codes for CASSPGLALPNTGELFF.

The chain has TRBV10-1 and TRBJ2-1; D is unclear. V lost 0 bases, J lost 4 bases, and 10 bases lay in between. Looked up from germline, CDR1 is WNHNN and CDR2 is SYGVQD (reference sequence). The CDR3 loop spans 15 amino acids. CDR3 sequence reads: CASSESWRNYNEQFF. In DNA form, the CDR3 reads TGCGCCAGCAGTGAGTCGTGGCGGAATTACAATGAGCAGTTCTTC.

V usage is TRBV19 and J usage is TRBJ2-7; D might be TRBD2 (5 bases). CDR3 length: 14 amino acids. V was cut by 1 base and J by 3 bases, with 10 bases left in between. Germline lookup yields CDR1 LNHDA and CDR2 SQIVND (reference sequence). DNA for the CDR3: TGTGCCAGTAGTATAGTGATCGGAGGCTACGAGCAGTACTTC. Its translation: CASSIVIGGYEQYF.

This chain connects TRBV5-4 to TRBJ1-1; no clear D gene. The CDR3 contains 14 residues. The germline V gene has CDR1 SGHNT and CDR2 YYREEE (reference sequence). V lost 2 bases and J lost 6, with 14 bases in between. In nucleotides, the CDR3 is TGTGCCAGCAGCTTAGTCCCCAAACCTGCTGAAGCTTTCTTT. It yields the protein CASSLVPKPAEAFF.